This T cell receptor (beta chain) was documented in a study of vaccination and CD4 T cells after COVID-19. The assay that was used to sequence DNA from cultured CD4+ T cells was the Oncomine TCR Beta short-read assay. One entry per CDR3 protein, called by TCRdb with MiXCR from the PCR reads. The table lists about 24,000 distinct CDR3 sequences, roughly 64% of them singletons, with less than 9% in the top ten. V was cut by 2 bases and J by 6 bases, with 16 bases left in between. The germline CDR1 and CDR2 sequences are MNHEY and SMNVEV (reference sequence). The CDR3 is 15 residues long. Indicated treatment: approximately 9-day PBMC culture with coronavirus spike peptide pools or control peptides (ViraFEST assay). General study points: The great majority, 304 of 307 vaccine-specific clones, proved spike mono-reactive in convalescent patients.

Comment on this clonotype: As yet, its antigen is unknown.

The receptor was derived from a human donor who had recovered from COVID-19. This sequence joins TRBV27 and TRBJ1-2, with unresolved D. The sample taken for sequencing was CD4+ T cells from blood, cultured in vitro. The CDR3 bases are TGTGCCAGCAGTTTACCCAGTCAGCAGCTCGATGGCTACACCTTC. Its translation is CASSLPSQQLDGYTF.